The rows below give T cell receptor beta chains drawn from one sample of a study of control samples from healthy donors and cancer patients. Method: immunoSEQ multiplex PCR; TCRdb's copy keeps in-frame clones and lacks some. The profile shows tens of thousands of clones, approximately 90% of them singletons. Sequences were obtained from PBMCs. Receptors originate from a woman aged 60 to 75 with head and neck cancer. Both conserved end residues are part of each CDR3. D genes are given only for firm matches. Part of the rows lack a size; the others show once, few, many or a class for expanded clones.

DNA: TGCGCCAGCAGCCAAGGACAACAGGGTTCCGGGGAGCTGTTTTTT; CDR3: CASSQGQQGSGELFF; size: -; J: TRBJ2-2; D: -; V: TRBV4-3
DNA: TGCGCCAGCAGCCAAACAGGGGGAACAACTAATGAAAAACTGTTTTTT; CDR3: CASSQTGGTTNEKLFF; size: -; J: TRBJ1-4; D: TRBD1; V: TRBV4-1
DNA: TGTGCCTGGAGTGTGGGACGGAACTATGGCTACACCTTC; CDR3: CAWSVGRNYGYTF; size: -; J: TRBJ1-2; D: -; V: TRBV30
DNA: TGTGCCAGCGGGACTAGCGGGAGGGACGAGCAGTACTTC; CDR3: CASGTSGRDEQYF; size: -; J: TRBJ2-7; D: TRBD2; V: TRBV6-5
DNA: TGTGCCTGGGGCCCTGGGGGAGGCCACGAGCAGTACTTC; CDR3: CAWGPGGGHEQYF; size: -; J: TRBJ2-7; D: -; V: TRBV30
DNA: TGTGCCAGCACCCCCAACCGATACAATGAGCAGTTCTTC; CDR3: CASTPNRYNEQFF; size: few; J: TRBJ2-1; D: -; V: TRBV7-9
DNA: TGTGCCAGTAGGGACTCCCGCCTCCCCGGGGAGCTGTTTTTT; CDR3: CASRDSRLPGELFF; size: -; J: TRBJ2-2; D: -; V: TRBV19
DNA: TGTGCCAGCAGTCCCCCAGGGTTTCGGAACGAGCAGTACTTC; CDR3: CASSPPGFRNEQYF; size: -; J: TRBJ2-7; D: -; V: TRBV28
DNA: TGTGCCAGCAGTACGGGACAGGGAGTAGGAACTGAAGCTTTCTTT; CDR3: CASSTGQGVGTEAFF; size: -; J: TRBJ1-1; D: TRBD1; V: TRBV6-5
DNA: TGTGCCAGCAGCGTAGGGACTAGCAACGAGCAGTACTTC; CDR3: CASSVGTSNEQYF; size: -; J: TRBJ2-7; D: TRBD2; V: TRBV27
DNA: TGTGCCACAACAGGGCTCAACGAGCAGTACTTC; CDR3: CATTGLNEQYF; size: once; J: TRBJ2-7; D: -; V: TRBV2